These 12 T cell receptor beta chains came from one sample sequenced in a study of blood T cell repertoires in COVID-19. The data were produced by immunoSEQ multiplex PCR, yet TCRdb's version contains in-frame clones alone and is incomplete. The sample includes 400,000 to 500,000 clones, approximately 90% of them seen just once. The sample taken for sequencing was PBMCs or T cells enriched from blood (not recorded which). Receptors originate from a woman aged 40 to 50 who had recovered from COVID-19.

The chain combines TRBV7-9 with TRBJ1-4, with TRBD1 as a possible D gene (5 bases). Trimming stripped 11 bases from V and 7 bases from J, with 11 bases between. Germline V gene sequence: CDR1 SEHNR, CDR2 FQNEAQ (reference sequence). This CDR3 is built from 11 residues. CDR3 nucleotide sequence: TGTGCCTCAAGGGGAGGTGAAAAACTGTTTTTT. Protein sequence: CASRGGEKLFF.

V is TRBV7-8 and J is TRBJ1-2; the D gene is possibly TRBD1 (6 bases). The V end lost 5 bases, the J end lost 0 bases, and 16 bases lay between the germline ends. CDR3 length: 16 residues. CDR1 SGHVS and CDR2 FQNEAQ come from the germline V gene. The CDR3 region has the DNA TGTGCCAGCAGCGCTTTTCGGGACACAACTAACTATGGCTACACCTTC. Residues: CASSAFRDTTNYGYTF.

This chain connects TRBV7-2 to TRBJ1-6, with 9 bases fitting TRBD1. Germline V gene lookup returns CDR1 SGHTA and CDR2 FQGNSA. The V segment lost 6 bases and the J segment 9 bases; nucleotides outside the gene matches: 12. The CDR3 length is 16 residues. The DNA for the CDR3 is TGTGCCAGCAGTTATCTGGCTGGACAGGGGATTTCACCCCTCCACTTT. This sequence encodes CASSYLAGQGISPLHF.

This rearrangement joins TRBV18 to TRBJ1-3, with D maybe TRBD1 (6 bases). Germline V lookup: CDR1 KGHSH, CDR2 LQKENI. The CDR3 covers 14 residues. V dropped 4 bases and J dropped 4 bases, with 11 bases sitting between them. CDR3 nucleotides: TGTGCCAGCTCACGACGGACAGCGGGAAACACCATATATTTT. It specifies CASSRRTAGNTIYF.

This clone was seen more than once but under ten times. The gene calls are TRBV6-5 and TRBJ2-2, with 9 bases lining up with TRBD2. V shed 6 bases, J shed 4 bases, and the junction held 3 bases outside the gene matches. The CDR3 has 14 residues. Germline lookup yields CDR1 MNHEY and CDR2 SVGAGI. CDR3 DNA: TGTGCCAGCAGATCTAGCGGGATCACCGGGGAGCTGTTTTTT. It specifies CASRSSGITGELFF.

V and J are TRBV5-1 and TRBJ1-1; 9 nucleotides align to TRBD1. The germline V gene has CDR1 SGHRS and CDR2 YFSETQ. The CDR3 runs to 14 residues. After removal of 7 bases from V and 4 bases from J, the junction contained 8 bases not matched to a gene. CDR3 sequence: CASCLDRGGTEAFF. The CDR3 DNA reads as TGCGCCAGCTGTCTGGACAGGGGAGGCACTGAAGCTTTCTTT.

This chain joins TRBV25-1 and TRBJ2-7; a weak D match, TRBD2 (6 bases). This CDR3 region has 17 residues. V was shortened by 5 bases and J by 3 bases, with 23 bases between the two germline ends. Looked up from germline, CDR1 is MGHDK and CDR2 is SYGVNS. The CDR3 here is CASSKARGNGRYYEQYF. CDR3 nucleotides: TGTGCCAGCAGTAAAGCGAGGGGAAACGGGAGATACTACGAGCAGTACTTC.

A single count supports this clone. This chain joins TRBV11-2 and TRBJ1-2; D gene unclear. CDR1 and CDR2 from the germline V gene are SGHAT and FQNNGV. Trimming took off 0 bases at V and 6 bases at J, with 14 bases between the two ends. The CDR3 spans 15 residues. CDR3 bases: TGTGCCAGCAGCTTAGATCGAGGGTCGATCGATGGCTACACCTTC. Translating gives CASSLDRGSIDGYTF.

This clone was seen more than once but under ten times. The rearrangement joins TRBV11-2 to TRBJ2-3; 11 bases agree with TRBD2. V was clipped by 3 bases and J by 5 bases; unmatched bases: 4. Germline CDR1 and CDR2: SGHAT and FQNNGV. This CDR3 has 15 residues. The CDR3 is CASSFSGTSGDTQYF. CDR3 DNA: TGTGCCAGCAGCTTTTCCGGGACTAGCGGAGATACGCAGTATTTT.

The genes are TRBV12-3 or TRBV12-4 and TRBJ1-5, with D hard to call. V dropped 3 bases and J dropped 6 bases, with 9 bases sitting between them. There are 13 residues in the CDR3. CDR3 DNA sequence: TGTGCCAGCAGTTTTGCGGGGTCTCAGCCCCAGCATTTT. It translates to CASSFAGSQPQHF.

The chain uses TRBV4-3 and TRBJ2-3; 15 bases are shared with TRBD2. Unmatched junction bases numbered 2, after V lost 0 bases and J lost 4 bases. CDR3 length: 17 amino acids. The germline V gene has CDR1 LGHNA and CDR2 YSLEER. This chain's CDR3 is CASSQDWTSGRADTQYF. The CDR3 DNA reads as TGCGCCAGCAGCCAAGATTGGACTAGCGGGAGGGCAGATACGCAGTATTTT.

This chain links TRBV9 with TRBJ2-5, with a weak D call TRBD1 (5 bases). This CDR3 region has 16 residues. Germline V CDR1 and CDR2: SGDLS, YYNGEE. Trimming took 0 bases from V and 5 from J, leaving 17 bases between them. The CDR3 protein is CASSVGQGVFAETQYF. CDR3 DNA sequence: TGTGCCAGCAGCGTAGGTCAGGGTGTCTTCGCGGAGACCCAGTACTTC.